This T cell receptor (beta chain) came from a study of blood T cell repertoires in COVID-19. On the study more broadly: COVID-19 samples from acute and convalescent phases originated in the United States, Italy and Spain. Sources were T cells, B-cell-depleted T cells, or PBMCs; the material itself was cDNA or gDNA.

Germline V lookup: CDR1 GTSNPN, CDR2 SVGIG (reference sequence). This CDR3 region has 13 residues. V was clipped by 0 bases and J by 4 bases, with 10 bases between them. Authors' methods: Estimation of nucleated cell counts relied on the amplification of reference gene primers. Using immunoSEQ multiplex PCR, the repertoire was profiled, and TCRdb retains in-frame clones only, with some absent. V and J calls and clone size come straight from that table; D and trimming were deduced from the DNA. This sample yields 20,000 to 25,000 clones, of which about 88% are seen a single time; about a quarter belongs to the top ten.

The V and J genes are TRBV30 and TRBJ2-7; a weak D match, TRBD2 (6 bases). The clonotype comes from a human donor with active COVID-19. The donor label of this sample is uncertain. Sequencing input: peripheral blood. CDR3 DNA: TGTGCCTGGAGTGTACCCGGGAGTTACGAGCAGTACTTC. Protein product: CAWSVPGSYEQYF.